This is a list of T cell receptor beta chains from one sample in a study of blood T cell repertoires in COVID-19. This table comes from immunoSEQ multiplex PCR, and its TCRdb copy is limited to in-frame clones, with some not included. The data contain 150,000 to 200,000 clones, roughly 77% of them singletons. Sequenced: PBMCs or T cells enriched from blood (not recorded which). All receptors come from a woman aged 45-60 years with acute COVID-19. The CDR3 runs from the conserved cysteine through the conserved F or W. The D gene is left open where the match is weak. Part of the rows lack a size; the others show once, few, many or a class for expanded clones.

D,size,J,V,DNA,CDR3
NA,NA,TRBJ1-3,TRBV18,TGTGCCAGCTCACCGGGGACTGAAAACACCATATATTTT,CASSPGTENTIYF
TRBD1,NA,TRBJ1-2,TRBV5-5,TGTGCCAGCAAACGGGGACAGGGCTATGGCTACACCTTC,CASKRGQGYGYTF
NA,NA,TRBJ1-2,TRBV13,TGTGCCAGCAGCTTATTTGGAGGGAACTATGGCTACACCTTC,CASSLFGGNYGYTF
NA,NA,TRBJ1-5,TRBV7-8,TGTGCCAGCAGCTTAGTGGGAAGGGGGCCCCAGCATTTT,CASSLVGRGPQHF
NA,few,TRBJ1-2,TRBV5-8,TGTGCCAGCAGCTTGTTACAGGGAGCGGAAGGCTACACCTTC,CASSLLQGAEGYTF
NA,NA,TRBJ1-2,TRBV28,TGTGCCAGCAGGGACTCTAACTATGGCTACACCTTC,CASRDSNYGYTF
NA,once,TRBJ2-1,TRBV5-1,TGCGCCAGCACCCAGGGGAGCCTCTACAATGAGCAGTTCTTC,CASTQGSLYNEQFF
TRBD2,NA,TRBJ2-2,TRBV11-2,TGTGCCAGCAGCTGGGGGCTAGCGGGGGGCACCGGGGAGCTGTTTTTT,CASSWGLAGGTGELFF
TRBD1,NA,TRBJ1-1,TRBV7-2,TGTGCCAGCAGCGTAGTACAGGGGCGGTACACTGAAGCTTTCTTT,CASSVVQGRYTEAFF
TRBD1,few,TRBJ1-1,TRBV18,TGTGCCAGCTCACCGGGACAGACAAGCATGAACACTGAAGCTTTCTTT,CASSPGQTSMNTEAFF
TRBD1,NA,TRBJ1-2,TRBV7-8,TGTGCCAGCAGCTTAGGGGACAGGGAGTATGGCTACACCTTC,CASSLGDREYGYTF
NA,few,TRBJ1-2,TRBV25-1,TGTGCCAGCAGTGAATGGGAGCGAAAAGGCTACACCTTC,CASSEWERKGYTF
TRBD2,once,TRBJ2-1,TRBV9,TGTGCCAGCAGCGTAGTGGCGGGGGGGCGTGAGCAGTTCTTC,CASSVVAGGREQFF
NA,NA,TRBJ1-5,TRBV29-1,TGCAGCGTACTGGAGGGGCTGGGGCAGCCCCAGCATTTT,CSVLEGLGQPQHF
NA,NA,TRBJ2-3,TRBV7-2,TGTGCCAGCAGCTCCAGCGGATTCACAGATACGCAGTATTTT,CASSSSGFTDTQYF
NA,NA,TRBJ1-5,TRBV5-5,TGTGCCAGCAGGCCGGGAACAGCCCCCTCGGCCCAGCATTTT,CASRPGTAPSAQHF
NA,NA,TRBJ2-3,TRBV5-5,TGTGCCAGCAGCTTGGCCGTAGGGGGGGCGATCATTTCAGATACGCAGTATTTT,CASSLAVGGAIISDTQYF
NA,few,TRBJ1-5,TRBV7-8,TGTGCCAGCAGCTCTCTCGGACTCGGCGATCAGCCCCAGCATTTT,CASSSLGLGDQPQHF
NA,NA,TRBJ1-2,TRBV12-3/TRBV12-4,TGTGCCAGCAGTAGACGGGAAAACTATGGCTACACCTTC,CASSRRENYGYTF
NA,NA,TRBJ1-1,TRBV7-9,TGTGCCAGCAGCCCAAATGGTGCAGGGGAGATCACTGAAGCTTTCTTT,CASSPNGAGEITEAFF
NA,NA,TRBJ1-1,TRBV24-1,TGTGCCACCAGTGACCCCGGAGGCACTGAAGCTTTCTTT,CATSDPGGTEAFF
NA,NA,TRBJ1-3,TRBV7-8,TGTGCCAGCAGCTTAAGCGCGCGGGCGGGGGCAGGAAACACCATATATTTT,CASSLSARAGAGNTIYF
TRBD2,once,TRBJ2-5,TRBV2,TGTGCCAGCAGTCTAAGCGGGGGGCAAGAGACCCAGTACTTC,CASSLSGGQETQYF
NA,NA,TRBJ1-1,TRBV19,TGTGCCAGTAGTATCCCGGGAGCCGCCCAGCGAGAAGCTTTCTTT,CASSIPGAAQREAFF
NA,NA,TRBJ1-5,TRBV2,TGTGCCAGCAGTGAAGCGCTTAGGGGGAATCAGCCCCAGCATTTT,CASSEALRGNQPQHF
NA,few,TRBJ1-2,TRBV10-3,TGTGCCATCAGTGAGTCGGAGCGGCGGACGCGCTACACCTTC,CAISESERRTRYTF
TRBD1,NA,TRBJ2-6,TRBV5-1,TGCGCCAGCTCGAGTCCGGGACAGGGGAGCGGGGCCAACGTCCTGACTTTC,CASSSPGQGSGANVLTF
TRBD1,once,TRBJ1-1,TRBV5-4,TGTGCCAGCCGCTCTCGGGACAGCTGGATGAACACTGAAGCTTTCTTT,CASRSRDSWMNTEAFF
NA,few,TRBJ1-2,TRBV18,TGTGCCAGCTCACCAGTGCAGGGTGGGATCTATGGCTACACCTTC,CASSPVQGGIYGYTF
TRBD2,NA,TRBJ2-3,TRBV7-2,TGTGCCAGCAGCTTAGCACTCGGGGGGGCCCAAGATACGCAGTATTTT,CASSLALGGAQDTQYF
NA,NA,TRBJ1-1,TRBV4-1,TGCGCCAGCAGCCGAGAAAGCTACACTGAAGCTTTCTTT,CASSRESYTEAFF
NA,NA,TRBJ1-1,TRBV10-2,TGCGCCAGCAGTGGCGCGAACACTGAAGCTTTCTTT,CASSGANTEAFF
NA,NA,TRBJ1-2,TRBV19,TGTGCCAGTAGTACCGACAGGTCCGGAAAAGGTGGCTACACCTTC,CASSTDRSGKGGYTF
TRBD1,NA,TRBJ1-2,TRBV3-1/TRBV3-2,TGTGCCAGCAGCCAGTCACATTCCGGGACAGGCTATGGCTACACCTTC,CASSQSHSGTGYGYTF
TRBD1,once,TRBJ1-2,TRBV29-1,TGCAGCGTTGTGCCAGGGGACAGCCGTGGCTACACCTTC,CSVVPGDSRGYTF
NA,few,TRBJ1-6,TRBV4-1,TGCGCCAGCAGCTCCGGAGGCTTGGGACAAAATAATTCACCCCTCCACTTT,CASSSGGLGQNNSPLHF
NA,NA,TRBJ2-4,TRBV9,TGTGCCAGCAGCGTAGTTGGAGGGGGCAGGGACATTCAGTACTTC,CASSVVGGGRDIQYF
NA,NA,TRBJ1-2,TRBV5-1,TGCGCCAGCAGCGAAGCCAGTGGAGGGGCCGGCTACACCTTC,CASSEASGGAGYTF
NA,few,TRBJ2-6,TRBV19,TGTGCCAGTAGTATATTGGGGTGGCGGGTCCCGGGGGCCAACGTCCTGACTTTC,CASSILGWRVPGANVLTF
NA,NA,TRBJ1-2,TRBV9,TGTGCCAGCAGCGTAGTCCCCGACGGGGACTATGGCTACACCTTC,CASSVVPDGDYGYTF
TRBD1,once,TRBJ1-1,TRBV5-6,TGTGCCAGCAGCTTGTATACGGGACAGAGGAACACTGAAGCTTTCTTT,CASSLYTGQRNTEAFF
NA,NA,TRBJ1-5,TRBV28,TGTGCCAGCAAAGCCAGGGCCCGAAATCAGCCCCAGCATTTT,CASKARARNQPQHF
TRBD2,NA,TRBJ2-1,TRBV4-2,TGTGCCAGCAGGCCCCATTTGAGGCGGGGGGGCAGCGGTGAGCAGTTCTTC,CASRPHLRRGGSGEQFF
NA,NA,TRBJ1-2,TRBV18,TGTGCCAGCTCACCGGACGGGGACTATGGCTACACCTTC,CASSPDGDYGYTF
NA,NA,TRBJ1-1,TRBV18,TGTGCCAGCTCACCTAAGGGGCCCAACACTGAAGCTTTCTTT,CASSPKGPNTEAFF
TRBD1,NA,TRBJ1-1,TRBV18,TGTGCCAGCTCACCAGTGACAGGGATGGGCACTGAAGCTTTCTTT,CASSPVTGMGTEAFF
NA,NA,TRBJ1-2,TRBV28,TGTGCCAGCAGGTCCGGACAGATCTATGGCTACACCTTC,CASRSGQIYGYTF
TRBD2,NA,TRBJ2-2,TRBV7-2,TGTGCCAGCAGCTTTGATGGGACTAGCGGGATCTCGGAGCTGTTTTTT,CASSFDGTSGISELFF
NA,NA,TRBJ1-3,TRBV11-2,TGTGCCAGCAGCCTAAATCGGGTCTCTGGAAACACCATATATTTT,CASSLNRVSGNTIYF
NA,NA,TRBJ1-6,TRBV29-1,TGCAGCGTCCGGACAGATAATTCACCCCTCCACTTT,CSVRTDNSPLHF